One and the same sample provided the 9 T cell receptor beta chains below, sequenced in a study of cytomegalovirus exposure and HLA in healthy donors. Primers for the PCR totalled 60 Vbeta and 13 Jbeta. Produced via immunoSEQ multiplex PCR; TCRdb's table is partial and in-frame only. The sample records around 110,000 clones, 66% being singletons. What was sequenced was PBMCs. These receptors were obtained from a man aged 18-30 years in good health and CMV-seronegative.

This chain connects TRBV6-5 to TRBJ2-2, with 9 bases that match TRBD1. Per the germline V gene, CDR1 is MNHEY and CDR2 is SVGAGI. The CDR3 is 14 residues long. With V trimmed by 6 bases and J by 3 bases, 2 bases remained unmatched. The CDR3 DNA follows: TGTGCCAGCAGGGGACAGGGAGACACCGGGGAGCTGTTTTTT. Translated: CASRGQGDTGELFF.

The genes are TRBV10-1 and TRBJ2-5, with TRBD1 matching 7 bases. Trimming at V came to 3 bases and at J to 6 bases, leaving 4 bases not matched to a gene. The CDR3 runs to 13 residues. Germline CDR1 WNHNN, CDR2 SYGVQD (reference sequence). The CDR3 DNA reads TGCGCCAGCAGTGACAGGGGGTGGCAGACCCAGTACTTC. It translates to CASSDRGWQTQYF.

The chain joins TRBV6-1 to TRBJ2-3, with 12 nucleotides matching TRBD2. The germline CDR1 and CDR2 sequences are MNHNS and SASEGT. This CDR3 has 18 amino acids. J lost 2 bases, V lost 4 bases, and 10 bases had no gene match. The CDR3 region has the DNA TGTGCCAGCAGTGTGACTAGCGGGAGAGGGGGGTTCACAGATACGCAGTATTTT. It codes for CASSVTSGRGGFTDTQYF.

This clone was detected only once. The gene calls are TRBV9 and TRBJ2-7; D ambiguous. The CDR3 covers 13 residues. The V gene lost 0 bases and the J gene lost 1 base, with 5 bases spanning the gap. Germline V gene data show CDR1 as SGDLS and CDR2 as YYNGEE. CDR3 sequence reads: CASSVVRSYEQYF. The CDR3 DNA reads TGTGCCAGCAGCGTAGTGAGGTCCTACGAGCAGTACTTC.

V is TRBV4-2 and J is TRBJ2-1, with 8 bases matching TRBD2. This CDR3 contains 14 residues. J lost 10 bases, V lost 5 bases, and 10 bases had no gene match. Per the germline V gene, CDR1 is LGHNA and CDR2 is YNFKEQ. The CDR3 is CASSATGTSREQFF. Written as DNA, the CDR3 is TGTGCCAGCAGCGCAACCGGGACTAGTCGGGAGCAGTTCTTC.

This clone was observed a few times. A junction end diverges from the germline sequence, so it may reflect a read error. The rearrangement joins TRBV7-9 to TRBJ1-1, with D perhaps TRBD1 (5 bases). Germline CDR1 and CDR2: SEHNR and FQNEAQ (reference sequence). The CDR3 consists of 14 residues. CDR3 nucleotide sequence: TGCGCCAGCAGCCAAGAGTCAGGGATCACTGAAGCTTTCTTT. Its protein is CASSQESGITEAFF.

The V and J genes are TRBV4-1 and TRBJ1-5; the D gene is possibly TRBD1 (5 bases). Germline V gene sequence: CDR1 MGHRA, CDR2 YSYEKL. The CDR3 spans 15 residues. V shed 7 bases and J shed 5 bases, with 18 bases lying between them. The CDR3 region has the DNA TGCGCCAGCACCCGACTTACTCGGGGGTATCAGCCCCAGCATTTT. Translation: CASTRLTRGYQPQHF.

The chain is built from TRBV5-1 and TRBJ2-1; tentative D call: TRBD1 (7 bases). Trimming stripped 7 bases from V and 10 bases from J, with 18 bases between. The CDR3 loop spans 13 amino acids. Germline V gene sequence: CDR1 SGHRS, CDR2 YFSETQ. This CDR3 is CASAPGGLGEQFF. CDR3 nucleotides: TGCGCCAGCGCCCCAGGGGGGCTAGGCGAGCAGTTCTTC.

V gene TRBV19 combines with J gene TRBJ2-5, with D perhaps matching TRBD1 (5 bases). This CDR3 has 13 residues. The germline gives CDR1 LNHDA, CDR2 SQIVND (reference sequence). Trimming stripped 6 bases from V and 6 bases from J, with 14 bases between. CDR3: CASRGPLGQTQYF. The CDR3 nucleotides read TGTGCCAGTAGGGGCCCCTTGGGGCAGACCCAGTACTTC.